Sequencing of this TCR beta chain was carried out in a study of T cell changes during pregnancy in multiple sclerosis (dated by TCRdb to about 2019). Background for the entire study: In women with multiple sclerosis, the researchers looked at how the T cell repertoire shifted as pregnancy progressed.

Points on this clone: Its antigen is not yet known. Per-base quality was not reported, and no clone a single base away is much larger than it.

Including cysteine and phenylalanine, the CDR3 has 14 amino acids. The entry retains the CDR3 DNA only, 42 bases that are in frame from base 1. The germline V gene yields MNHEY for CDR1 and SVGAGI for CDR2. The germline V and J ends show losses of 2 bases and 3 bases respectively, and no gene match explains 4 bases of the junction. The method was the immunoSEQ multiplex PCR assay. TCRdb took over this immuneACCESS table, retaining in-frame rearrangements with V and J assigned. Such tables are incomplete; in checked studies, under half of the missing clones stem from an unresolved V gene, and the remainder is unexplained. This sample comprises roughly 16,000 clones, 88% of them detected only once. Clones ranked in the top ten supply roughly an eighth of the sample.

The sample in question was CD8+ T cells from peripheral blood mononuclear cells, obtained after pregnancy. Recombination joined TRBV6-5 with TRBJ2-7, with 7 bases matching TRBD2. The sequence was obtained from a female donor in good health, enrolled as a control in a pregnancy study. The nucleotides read TGTGCCAGCAGTTACCGGGGGGTACACTACGAGCAGTACTTC. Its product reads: CASSYRGVHYEQYF.